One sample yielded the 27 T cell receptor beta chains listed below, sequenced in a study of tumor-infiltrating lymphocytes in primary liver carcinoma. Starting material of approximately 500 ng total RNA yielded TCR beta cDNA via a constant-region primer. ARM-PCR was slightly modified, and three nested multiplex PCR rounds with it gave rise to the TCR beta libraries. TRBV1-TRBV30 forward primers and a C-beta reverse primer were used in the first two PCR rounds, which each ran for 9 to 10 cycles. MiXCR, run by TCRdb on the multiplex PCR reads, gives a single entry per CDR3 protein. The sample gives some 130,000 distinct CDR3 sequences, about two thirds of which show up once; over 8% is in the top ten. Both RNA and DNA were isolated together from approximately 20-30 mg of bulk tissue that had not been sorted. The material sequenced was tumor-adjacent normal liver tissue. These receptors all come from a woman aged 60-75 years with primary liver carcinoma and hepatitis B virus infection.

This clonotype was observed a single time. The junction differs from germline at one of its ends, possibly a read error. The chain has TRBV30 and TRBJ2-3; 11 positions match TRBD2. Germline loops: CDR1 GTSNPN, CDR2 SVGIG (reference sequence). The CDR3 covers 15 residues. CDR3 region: CAYLIAGGTGDMQYF. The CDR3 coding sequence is TGTGCCTACTTAATAGCGGGAGGGACCGGGGATATGCAGTATTTT.

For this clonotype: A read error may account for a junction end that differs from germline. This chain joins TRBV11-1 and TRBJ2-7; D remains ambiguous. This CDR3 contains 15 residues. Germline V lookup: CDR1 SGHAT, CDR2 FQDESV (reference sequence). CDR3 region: CANSPRLGIHYDQHF. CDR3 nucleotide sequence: TGTGCCAACAGCCCCCGCCTTGGAATCCACTACGATCAGCACTTC.

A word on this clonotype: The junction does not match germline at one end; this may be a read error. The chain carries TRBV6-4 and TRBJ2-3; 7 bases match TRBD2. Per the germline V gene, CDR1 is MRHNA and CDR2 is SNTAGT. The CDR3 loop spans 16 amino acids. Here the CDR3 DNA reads TGTGCCAGCGGTGACATAGTGGGAGGGTCCACAGATACGCAGTATTTT. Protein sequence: CASGDIVGGSTDTQYF.

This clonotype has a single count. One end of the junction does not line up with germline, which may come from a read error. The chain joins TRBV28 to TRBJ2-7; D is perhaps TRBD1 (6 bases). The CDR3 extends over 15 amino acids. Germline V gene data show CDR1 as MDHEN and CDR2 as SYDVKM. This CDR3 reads CASGFLGTSNYEQCF. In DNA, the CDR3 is TGTGCCAGCGGCTTTTTGGGGACATCCAATTACGAGCAGTGTTTC. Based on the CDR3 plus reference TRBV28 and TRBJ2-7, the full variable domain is DVKVTQSSRYLVKRTGEKVFLECVQDMDHENMFWYRQDPGLGLRLIYFSYDVKMKEKGDIPEGYSVSREKKERFSLILESASTNQTSMYLCASGFLGTSNYEQCFGPGTRLTVT.

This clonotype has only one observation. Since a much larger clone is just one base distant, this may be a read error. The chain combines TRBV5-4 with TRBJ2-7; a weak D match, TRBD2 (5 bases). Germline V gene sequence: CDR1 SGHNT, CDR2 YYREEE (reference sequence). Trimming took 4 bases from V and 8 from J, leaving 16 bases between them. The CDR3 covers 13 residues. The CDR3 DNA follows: TGTGCCAGCAGCGATGGACTCAAAGGAAAGCAGTACTTC. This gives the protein CASSDGLKGKQYF.

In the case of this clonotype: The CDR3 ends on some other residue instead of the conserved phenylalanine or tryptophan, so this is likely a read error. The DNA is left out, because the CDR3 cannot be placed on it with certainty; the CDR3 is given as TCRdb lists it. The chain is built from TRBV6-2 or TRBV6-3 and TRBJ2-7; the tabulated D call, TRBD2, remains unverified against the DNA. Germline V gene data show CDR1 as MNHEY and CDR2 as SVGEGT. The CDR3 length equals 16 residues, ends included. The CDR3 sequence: CASSSNRLAGGGERYL.

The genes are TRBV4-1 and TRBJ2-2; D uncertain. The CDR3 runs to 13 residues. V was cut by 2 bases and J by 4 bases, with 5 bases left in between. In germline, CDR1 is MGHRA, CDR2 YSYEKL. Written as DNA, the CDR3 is TGCGCCAGCAGCCAACCGAGCACCGGGGAGCTGTTTTTT. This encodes CASSQPSTGELFF.

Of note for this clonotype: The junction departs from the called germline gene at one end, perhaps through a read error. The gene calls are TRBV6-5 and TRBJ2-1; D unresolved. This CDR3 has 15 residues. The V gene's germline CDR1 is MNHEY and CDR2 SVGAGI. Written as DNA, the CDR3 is TGTGCCAGCAGCGACCCAGGCAAGGGCTACAGTGAGCAGTTCTTC. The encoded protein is CASSDPGKGYSEQFF.

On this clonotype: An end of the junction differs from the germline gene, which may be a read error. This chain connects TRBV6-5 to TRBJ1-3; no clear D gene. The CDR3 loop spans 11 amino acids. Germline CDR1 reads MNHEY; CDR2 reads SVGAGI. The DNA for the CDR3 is TGTGTCAGCTGGTCGGGAAACACCATATATTTC. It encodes CVSWSGNTIYF.

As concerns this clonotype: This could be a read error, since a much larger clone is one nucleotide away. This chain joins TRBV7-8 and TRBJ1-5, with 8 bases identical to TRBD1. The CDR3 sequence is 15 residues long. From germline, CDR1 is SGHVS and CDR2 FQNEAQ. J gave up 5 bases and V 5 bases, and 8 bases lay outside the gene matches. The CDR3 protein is CASSPPDRADQPQHF. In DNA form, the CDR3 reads TGTGCCAGCAGCCCCCCGGACAGGGCGGATCAGCCCCAGCATTTT.

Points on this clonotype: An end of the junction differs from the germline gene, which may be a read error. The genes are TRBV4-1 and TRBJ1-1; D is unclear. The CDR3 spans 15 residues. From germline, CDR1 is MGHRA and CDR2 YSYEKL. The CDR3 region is CASSQEEGSGTEVFF. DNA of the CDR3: TGCGCTAGCAGCCAAGAAGAGGGAAGCGGAACTGAAGTTTTCTTT.

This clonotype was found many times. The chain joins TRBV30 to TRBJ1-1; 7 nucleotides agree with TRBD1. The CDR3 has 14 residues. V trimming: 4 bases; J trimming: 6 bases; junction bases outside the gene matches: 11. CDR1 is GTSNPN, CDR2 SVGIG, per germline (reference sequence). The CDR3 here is CAWIPADRAPEAFF. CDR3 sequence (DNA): TGTGCCTGGATACCTGCCGACAGGGCCCCTGAAGCTTTCTTT.

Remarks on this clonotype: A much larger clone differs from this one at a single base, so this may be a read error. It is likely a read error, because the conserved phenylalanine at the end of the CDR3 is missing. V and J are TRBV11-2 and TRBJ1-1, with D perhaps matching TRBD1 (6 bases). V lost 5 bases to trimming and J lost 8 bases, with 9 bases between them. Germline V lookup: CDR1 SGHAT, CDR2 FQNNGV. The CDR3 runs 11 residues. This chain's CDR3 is CASSPGTEAFL. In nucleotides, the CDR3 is TGTGCCAGCAGCCCCGGGACAGAAGCTTTCCTT.

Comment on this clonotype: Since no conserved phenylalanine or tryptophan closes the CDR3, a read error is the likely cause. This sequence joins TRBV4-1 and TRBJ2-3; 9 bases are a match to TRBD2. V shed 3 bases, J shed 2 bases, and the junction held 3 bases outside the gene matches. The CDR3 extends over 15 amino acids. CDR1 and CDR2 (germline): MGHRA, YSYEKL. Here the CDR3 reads CASSQGTSNTDTQYL. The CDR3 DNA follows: TGCGCCAGCAGCCAGGGGACTAGCAACACAGATACGCAGTATCTT.

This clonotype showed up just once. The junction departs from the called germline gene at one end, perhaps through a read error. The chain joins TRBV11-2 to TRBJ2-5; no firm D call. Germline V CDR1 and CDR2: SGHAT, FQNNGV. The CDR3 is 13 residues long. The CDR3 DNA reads TGTGTCAGCAGCATGGAATCCAAGGGGACCCAGTACTTC. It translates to CVSSMESKGTQYF.

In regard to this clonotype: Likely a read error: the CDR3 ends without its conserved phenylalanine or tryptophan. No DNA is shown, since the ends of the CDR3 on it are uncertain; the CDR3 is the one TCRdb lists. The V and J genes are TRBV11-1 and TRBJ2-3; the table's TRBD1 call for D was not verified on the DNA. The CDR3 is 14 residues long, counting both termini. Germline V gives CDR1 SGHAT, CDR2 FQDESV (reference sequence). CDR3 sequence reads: CASSLRQRPGESHS.

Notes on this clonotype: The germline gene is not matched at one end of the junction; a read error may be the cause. Here the CDR3 reads CASSLDEMNTEAFF. The CDR3 DNA is TGTGCCAGCAGCTTAGATGAAATGAACACTGAAGCCTTCTTT. The J gene is TRBJ1-1, the V gene TRBV13, with D hard to call. Germline assignment: CDR1 PRHDT and CDR2 FYEKMQ (reference sequence). The CDR3 runs to 14 residues.

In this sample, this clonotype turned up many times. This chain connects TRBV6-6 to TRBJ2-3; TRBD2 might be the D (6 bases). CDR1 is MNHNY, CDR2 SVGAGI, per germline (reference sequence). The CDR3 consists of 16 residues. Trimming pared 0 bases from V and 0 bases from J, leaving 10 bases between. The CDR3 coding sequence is TGTGCCAGCAGTTACTCGAGGGAGGCCAGCACAGATACGCAGTATTTT. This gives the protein CASSYSREASTDTQYF.

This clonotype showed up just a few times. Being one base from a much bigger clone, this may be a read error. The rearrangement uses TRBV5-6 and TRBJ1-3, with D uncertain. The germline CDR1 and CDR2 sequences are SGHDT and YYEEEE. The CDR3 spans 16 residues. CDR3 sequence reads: CVSSLAPGIAGNTIYF. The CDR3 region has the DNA TGTGTCAGCAGCTTGGCCCCTGGGATTGCTGGAAACACCATATATTTT.

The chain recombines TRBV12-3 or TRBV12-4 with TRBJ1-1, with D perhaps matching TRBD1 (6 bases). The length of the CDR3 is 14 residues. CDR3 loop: CFSSSRQGRTEAFF. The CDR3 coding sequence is TGTTTCAGCAGTTCCCGCCAGGGGAGGACTGAAGCTTTCTTT.

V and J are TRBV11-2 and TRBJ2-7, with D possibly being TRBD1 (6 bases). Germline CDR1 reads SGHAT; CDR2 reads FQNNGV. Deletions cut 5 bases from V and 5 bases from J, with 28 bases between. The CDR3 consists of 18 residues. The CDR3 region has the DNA TGTGCCAGCAGCGGGAGACAGGTGTTGGCTAGACATTATAACGAGCAGTACTTC. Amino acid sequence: CASSGRQVLARHYNEQYF.

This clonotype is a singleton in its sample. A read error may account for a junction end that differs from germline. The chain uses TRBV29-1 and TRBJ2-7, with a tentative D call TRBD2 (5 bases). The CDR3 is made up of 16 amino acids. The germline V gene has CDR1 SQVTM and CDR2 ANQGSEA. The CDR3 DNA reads TGCAGCGTTATGAGCCCAGGAGGATCGGTGGGATACGAGCAATACTTC. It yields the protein CSVMSPGGSVGYEQYF.

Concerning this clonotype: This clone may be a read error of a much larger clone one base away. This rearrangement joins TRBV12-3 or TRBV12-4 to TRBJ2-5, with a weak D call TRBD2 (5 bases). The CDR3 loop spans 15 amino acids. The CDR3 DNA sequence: TGTGCCAGCAGCTTTACTTCGGGATTCCAAGTGACCCAGTACTTC. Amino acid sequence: CASSFTSGFQVTQYF.

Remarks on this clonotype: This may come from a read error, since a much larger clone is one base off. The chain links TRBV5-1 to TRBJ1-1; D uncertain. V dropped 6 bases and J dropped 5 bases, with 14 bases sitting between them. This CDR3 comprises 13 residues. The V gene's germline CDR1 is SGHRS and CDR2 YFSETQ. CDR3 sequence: CASTVVLGTEAFF. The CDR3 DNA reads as TGCGCCAGCACCGTCGTTCTAGGTACTGAAGCTTTCTTT. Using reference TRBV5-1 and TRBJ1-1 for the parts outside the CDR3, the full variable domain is KAGVTQTPRYLIKTRGQQVTLSCSPISGHRSVSWYQQTPGQGLQFLFEYFSETQRNKGNFPGRFSGRQFSNSRSEMNVSTLELGDSALYLCASTVVLGTEAFFGQGTRLTVV.

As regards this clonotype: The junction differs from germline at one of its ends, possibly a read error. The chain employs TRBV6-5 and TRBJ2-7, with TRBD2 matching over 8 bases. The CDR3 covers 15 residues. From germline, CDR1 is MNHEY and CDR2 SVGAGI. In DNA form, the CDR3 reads TGTGCCAACAGTTACGGGCGGGGGGTTTCCTACGAGCAGTACTTC. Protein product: CANSYGRGVSYEQYF.

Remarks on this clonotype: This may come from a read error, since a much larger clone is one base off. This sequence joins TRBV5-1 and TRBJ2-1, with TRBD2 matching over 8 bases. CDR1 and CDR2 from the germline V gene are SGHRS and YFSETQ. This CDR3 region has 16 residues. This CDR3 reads CANSLAAGGIYNEQFF. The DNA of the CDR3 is TGCGCCAACAGCTTGGCTGCGGGAGGTATATACAATGAGCAGTTCTTC.

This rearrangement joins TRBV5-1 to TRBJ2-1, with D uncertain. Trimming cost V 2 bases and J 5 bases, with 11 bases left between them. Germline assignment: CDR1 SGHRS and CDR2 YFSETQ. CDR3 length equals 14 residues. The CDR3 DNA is TGCGCCAGCAGCTTCGATTGGTTGAACAATGAGCAGTTCTTC. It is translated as CASSFDWLNNEQFF.